This passage covers 30 T cell receptor beta chains from one sample sequenced in a study of blood T cells in healthy people across ages. A second PCR, run for about 6 to 11 cycles, used a sample-barcoded 5' primer plus a J-beta primer mix. One entry per CDR3 protein results from TCRdb running MiXCR on the 5' RACE reads. The sample yields 540,000 or so distinct CDR3 sequences, less than 25% seen once. The same data also contributed to another study, on T cells of mothers and their children.

Sequences were obtained from blood. The receptors stem from a boy between 10 and 17 years old in good health.

The CDR3 is CASSFLGGKEGNEKLFF. CDR3 nucleotides: TGTGCCAGCAGTTTCCTAGGGGGCAAGGAGGGTAATGAAAAACTGTTTTTT. The gene calls are TRBV12-3 or TRBV12-4 and TRBJ1-4; TRBD1 matches at 7 bases. Germline trimming cut 3 bases from V and 4 bases from J; bases unmatched to any gene: 11. CDR3 size: 17 residues.

The V call is TRBV4-1, the J call TRBJ2-7; D remains unclear. V lost 2 bases and J 6 bases, leaving 8 bases between the germline ends. Germline V gene lookup returns CDR1 MGHRA and CDR2 YSYEKL. The CDR3 loop spans 12 amino acids. For the CDR3, the DNA is TGCGCCAGCAGCCAACCTGCCTCCGAGCAGTACTTC. Protein sequence: CASSQPASEQYF.

This clonotype was counted many times. This chain links TRBV6-5 with TRBJ2-5, with no clear D. V lost 6 bases and J 3 bases, leaving 20 bases between the germline ends. Germline CDR1 reads MNHEY; CDR2 reads SVGAGI. CDR3 length: 16 residues. Here the CDR3 reads CASRASPWALEETQYF. In DNA, the CDR3 is TGTGCCAGCAGAGCCTCCCCCTGGGCGCTAGAAGAGACCCAGTACTTC.

The chain joins TRBV2 to TRBJ2-1; no definite D call. The length of the CDR3 is 14 residues. V was shortened by 2 bases and J by 3 bases, with 8 bases between the two germline ends. Germline loops: CDR1 SNHLY, CDR2 FYNNEI. For the CDR3, the DNA is TGTGCCAGCAGTGAATCCCTCAGCTACAATGAGCAGTTCTTC. Its protein product is CASSESLSYNEQFF.

This clonotype was detected once. This chain joins TRBV9 and TRBJ2-1; tentative D call: TRBD2 (5 bases). Germline-derived CDR1 and CDR2 are SGDLS and YYNGEE. The CDR3 loop spans 15 amino acids. Deletions cut 0 bases from V and 8 bases from J, with 15 bases between. CDR3 loop: CASSVEVGESHEQFF. CDR3 DNA sequence: TGTGCCAGCAGCGTAGAGGTGGGAGAGTCCCATGAGCAGTTCTTC. Full variable domain (remainder filled in from reference TRBV9 and TRBJ2-1): DSGVTQTPKHLITATGQRVTLRCSPRSGDLSVYWYQQSLDQGLQFLIQYYNGEERAKGNILERFSAQQFPDLHSELNLSSLELGDSALYFCASSVEVGESHEQFFGPGTRLTVL.

The chain uses TRBV9 and TRBJ2-7, with 12 bases identical to TRBD1. CDR1 is SGDLS and CDR2 is YYNGEE in the germline V gene. CDR3 size: 14 residues. Losses at the gene ends were 6 bases for V and 5 bases for J; bases not matched to a gene: 6. CDR3 sequence reads: CASNPGTGGNEQYF. The CDR3 bases are TGTGCCAGCAACCCAGGGACAGGGGGCAACGAGCAGTACTTC.

This chain links TRBV29-1 with TRBJ2-7, with a tentative D call TRBD2 (5 bases). The CDR3 length is 11 residues. V was pared by 4 bases and J by 2 bases, with 6 bases between. Germline loops: CDR1 SQVTM, CDR2 ANQGSEA. CDR3 region: CSVAEAYEQYF. The CDR3 DNA follows: TGCAGCGTTGCGGAGGCCTACGAGCAGTACTTC.

This clonotype was found a few times. The chain carries TRBV28 and TRBJ2-7; 9 nucleotides agree with TRBD1. V lost 7 bases and J lost 2; bases outside the gene matches: 15. This CDR3 is 17 amino acids long. CDR1 and CDR2 from the germline V gene are MDHEN and SYDVKM. Here the CDR3 DNA reads TGTGCCAGCACCATCCCCCCCGGGACAGGGAACCCCTACGAGCAGTACTTC. Protein sequence: CASTIPPGTGNPYEQYF. The full variable domain, rest sourced from reference TRBV28 and TRBJ2-7, is DVKVTQSSRYLVKRTGEKVFLECVQDMDHENMFWYRQDPGLGLRLIYFSYDVKMKEKGDIPEGYSVSREKKERFSLILESASTNQTSMYLCASTIPPGTGNPYEQYFGPGTRLTVT.

This clonotype has at least ten counts. The rearrangement uses TRBV29-1 and TRBJ2-7; 7 bases fit TRBD1. The germline CDR1 and CDR2 sequences are SQVTM and ANQGSEA. The CDR3 consists of 13 residues. V was clipped by 5 bases and J by 1 base; unmatched bases: 5. In nucleotides, the CDR3 is TGCAGCGTTTCCCGGGACAGTTCCTACGAGCAGTACTTC. Translation: CSVSRDSSYEQYF.

This chain connects TRBV2 to TRBJ2-3; D is ambiguous. Germline V gives CDR1 SNHLY, CDR2 FYNNEI. V lost 8 bases to trimming and J lost 2 bases, with 8 bases between them. CDR3 size: 12 residues. CDR3 in amino acids: CASWADTDTQYF. CDR3 coding DNA: TGTGCCAGCTGGGCAGACACAGATACGCAGTATTTT.

For the CDR3, the DNA is TGTGCCACAGCGAACACCGGGGAGCTGTTTTTT. Residues: CATANTGELFF. The chain links TRBV19 to TRBJ2-2; D is unresolved. The germline gives CDR1 LNHDA, CDR2 SQIVND (reference sequence). V lost 10 bases, J lost 0 bases, and 3 bases lay in between. CDR3 length: 11 amino acids.

The rearrangement uses TRBV7-9 and TRBJ2-1; 11 nucleotides match TRBD2. Germline CDR1 is SEHNR and CDR2 is FQNEAQ (reference sequence). The junction had 7 bases not matched to a gene; V was cut back by 6 bases and J by 0 bases. The CDR3 totals 17 residues. CDR3 sequence reads: CASRGTSGGASYNEQFF. CDR3 coding DNA: TGTGCCAGCAGGGGGACTAGCGGAGGGGCCTCCTACAATGAGCAGTTCTTC.

The chain combines TRBV30 with TRBJ2-3; no clear D. This CDR3 spans 14 amino acids. V lost 3 bases to trimming and J lost 0 bases, with 10 bases between them. Germline CDR1 GTSNPN, CDR2 SVGIG (reference sequence). CDR3 amino acids: CAWRGITSTDTQYF. CDR3 coding DNA: TGTGCCTGGAGAGGAATTACTAGCACAGATACGCAGTATTTT. Filled out from reference TRBV30 and TRBJ2-3, the complete variable domain reads SQTIHQWPATLVQPVGSPLSLECTVEGTSNPNLYWYRQAAGRGLQLLFYSVGIGQISSEVPQNLSASRPQDRQFILSSKKLLLSDSGFYLCAWRGITSTDTQYFGPGTRLTVL.

The table lists this clonotype with a few counts. This chain joins TRBV4-1 and TRBJ1-4; no clear D. V was clipped by 4 bases and J by 4 bases, with 13 bases between them. The CDR3 is 15 amino acids. Germline-derived CDR1 and CDR2 are MGHRA and YSYEKL. DNA of the CDR3: TGCGCCAGCAGCCCATCGGAAGGGAGTAATGAAAAACTGTTTTTT. Its translation is CASSPSEGSNEKLFF.

This clonotype was seen more than once but under ten times. The chain links TRBV28 to TRBJ1-4; TRBD1 agrees at 8 bases. CDR1 is MDHEN, CDR2 SYDVKM, per germline. This CDR3 has 15 residues. Losses at the gene ends were 4 bases for V and 7 bases for J; bases not matched to a gene: 8. This CDR3 is CASSSIQGVGEKLFF. The DNA for the CDR3 is TGTGCCAGCAGTTCGATACAGGGGGTTGGTGAAAAACTGTTTTTT.

The rearrangement links TRBV7-3 to TRBJ1-1; the D gene is possibly TRBD1 (6 bases). Per the germline V gene, CDR1 is SGHTA and CDR2 is FQGTGA. V was trimmed by 5 bases and J by 8 bases, leaving 15 bases between them. This CDR3 is 13 amino acids long. CDR3 DNA sequence: TGTGCCAGCAGCCCCTGGGGGCGGGGGGAAGCTTTCTTT. Its protein is CASSPWGRGEAFF. Drawing the rest from reference TRBV7-3 and TRBJ1-1, the complete variable domain is GAGVSQTPSNKVTEKGKYVELRCDPISGHTALYWYRQSLGQGPEFLIYFQGTGAADDSGLPNDRFFAVRPEGSVSTLKIQRTERGDSAVYLCASSPWGRGEAFFGQGTRLTVV.

In its sample, this clonotype was seen a few times. The CDR3 DNA is TGCAGTGCTTTGGTTTCTAACTATGGCTACACCTTC. Translating gives CSALVSNYGYTF. The chain joins TRBV20-1 to TRBJ1-2, with no clear D. The length of the CDR3 is 12 residues. CDR1 is DFQATT, CDR2 SNEGSKA, per germline (reference sequence). Trimming removed 5 bases at V and 0 bases at J, with 7 bases between.

The rearrangement uses TRBV5-1 and TRBJ2-7, with a possible D match to TRBD1 (6 bases). V was clipped by 2 bases and J by 0 bases, with 18 bases between them. CDR1 is SGHRS and CDR2 is YFSETQ in the germline V gene. CDR3 length: 17 amino acids. CDR3 sequence: CASSLGYVQGTSYEQYF. The CDR3 DNA reads TGCGCCAGCAGCTTAGGCTACGTACAGGGTACCTCCTACGAGCAGTACTTC.

The J gene is TRBJ2-7, the V gene TRBV19, with D tentatively TRBD2 (6 bases). CDR1 and CDR2 from the germline V gene are LNHDA and SQIVND (reference sequence). V was pared by 3 bases and J by 2 bases, with 17 bases between. The CDR3 spans 16 residues. CDR3 loop: CASSMAAGGGTYEQYF. The CDR3, as DNA: TGTGCCAGTAGTATGGCCGCCGGGGGAGGAACCTACGAGCAGTACTTC.

This clonotype has just a few counts. The CDR3 nucleotides read TGTGCCAGCAGTTTAGGGACAACCTATAATTCACCCCTCCACTTT. It translates to CASSLGTTYNSPLHF. The rearrangement uses TRBV27 and TRBJ1-6; D possibly corresponds to TRBD1 (6 bases). Germline CDR1 reads MNHEY; CDR2 reads SMNVEV (reference sequence). The CDR3 has 15 residues. V was trimmed by 2 bases and J by 2 bases, leaving 7 bases between them.

This clonotype was observed a handful of times. This rearrangement joins TRBV6-5 to TRBJ2-7; D tentatively reads TRBD1 or TRBD2 (5 bases each). The CDR3 spans 14 residues. The germline CDR1 and CDR2 sequences are MNHEY and SVGAGI. Trimming shortened V by 6 bases and J by 3 bases, and 15 bases separated the two germline ends. The CDR3 DNA reads TGTGCCAGCAGGCCGGTGGGGGTATTCTACGAGCAGTACTTC. It is translated as CASRPVGVFYEQYF.

There are a few counts of this clonotype. This chain joins TRBV7-2 and TRBJ1-2; D ambiguous. This CDR3 is 15 amino acids long. V lost 0 bases, J lost 8 bases, and 16 bases lay in between. Germline CDR1 SGHTA, CDR2 FQGNSA. This CDR3 is CASSLAVGSSEGYTF. CDR3 in DNA: TGTGCCAGCAGCTTAGCGGTAGGGTCTTCTGAAGGCTACACCTTC.

This clonotype was counted between two and nine times. The chain is built from TRBV2 and TRBJ1-2, with TRBD1 as a possible D gene (5 bases). The CDR3 spans 15 residues. Germline V gene sequence: CDR1 SNHLY, CDR2 FYNNEI. The V and J ends lost 8 bases and 0 bases respectively, with 16 bases between them. CDR3 sequence: CASDPFGGPNYGYTF. Here the CDR3 DNA reads TGTGCCAGCGACCCGTTCGGGGGACCTAACTATGGCTACACCTTC.

This clonotype was seen more than once but under ten times. This sequence joins TRBV5-8 and TRBJ2-5; perhaps TRBD1 as D (6 bases). V was shortened by 6 bases and J by 2 bases, with 14 bases between the two germline ends. Germline V gives CDR1 SGHTS, CDR2 YDEGEE. This CDR3 has 14 amino acids. The CDR3 region has the DNA TGTGCCAGCACCCCGCGACAGGCTCAAGAGACCCAGTACTTC. As protein: CASTPRQAQETQYF. Full variable domain (missing parts from reference TRBV5-8 and TRBJ2-5): EAGVTQSPTHLIKTRGQQATLRCSPISGHTSVYWYQQALGLGLQFLLWYDEGEERNRGNFPPRFSGRQFPNYSSELNVNALELEDSALYLCASTPRQAQETQYFGPGTRLLVL.

This clonotype occurred a few times. CDR3 DNA sequence: TGCAGTGCTAGAGATGAGGGGACAGGGTCCTACGAGCAGTACTTC. This sequence encodes CSARDEGTGSYEQYF. The chain combines TRBV20-1 with TRBJ2-7; TRBD1 matches at 9 bases. With 0 bases clipped from V and 1 base from J, the junction kept 4 bases outside the gene matches. Per germline, CDR1 DFQATT and CDR2 SNEGSKA (reference sequence). The length of the CDR3 is 15 residues.

This clonotype was seen only a few times. The V gene is TRBV20-1, the J gene TRBJ2-5; no clear D. Germline CDR1 DFQATT, CDR2 SNEGSKA (reference sequence). V lost 2 bases to trimming and J lost 5 bases, with 9 bases between them. CDR3 length: 12 amino acids. CDR3 loop: CSARSPRETQYF. CDR3 in DNA: TGCAGTGCTAGATCCCCTCGGGAGACCCAGTACTTC.

This clonotype was picked up many times. This chain joins TRBV6-5 and TRBJ2-1, with 11 nucleotides matching TRBD2. The CDR3 contains 16 residues. Per germline, CDR1 MNHEY and CDR2 SVGAGI. Unmatched junction bases numbered 5, after V lost 0 bases and J lost 7 bases. CDR3 region: CASSYSWASGGNEQFF. In DNA form, the CDR3 reads TGTGCCAGCAGTTACTCGTGGGCTAGCGGGGGGAATGAGCAGTTCTTC.

The chain combines TRBV12-3 or TRBV12-4 with TRBJ1-2, with TRBD1 matching over 8 bases. The J segment lost 8 bases and the V segment lost 3 bases, leaving 14 bases of the junction unmatched. The CDR3 runs to 16 residues. The CDR3 bases are TGTGCCAGCAGTTTGTCAGGGGGCCCAACCCGGGAGGGCTACACCTTC. Amino acid sequence: CASSLSGGPTREGYTF.

CDR3 sequence: CASSLDLAARSPLHF. CDR3 nucleotides: TGTGCCAGCAGCTTAGACTTGGCAGCGCGTTCACCCCTCCACTTT. V and J are TRBV7-2 and TRBJ1-6; D is unclear. This CDR3 region has 15 residues. Trimming took off 1 base at V and 9 bases at J, with 13 bases between the two ends. CDR1 is SGHTA and CDR2 is FQGNSA in the germline V gene.

This clonotype appeared many times. The rearrangement uses TRBV7-7 and TRBJ2-4, with D possibly called TRBD1 or TRBD2 (5 bases each). CDR1 is SSHAT, CDR2 FNYEAQ, per germline (reference sequence). The CDR3 runs 13 residues. CDR3 loop: CASSAVGENIQYF. The CDR3 nucleotides read TGTGCTAGTAGCGCGGTAGGGGAAAACATTCAGTACTTC.